The TCR beta chain described here comes from a study of cytomegalovirus exposure and HLA in healthy donors. About the study: Clustering assigned approximately 78% of the approximately 370 genotyped donors to the Caucasian-associated ancestry cluster. Findings and limits, study-wide: A later analysis found common viral pathogens apparently linked to several of the most significant clusters. The analysis excluded some indistinguishable V segments, including TRBV6-2 and TRBV6-3.

Primers: 60 Vbeta forward and 13 Jbeta reverse. TCRdb's table, derived via immunoSEQ multiplex PCR, lists solely in-frame clones and lacks some. Of some 150,000 clones listed, about four fifths are singletons. CDR1 is SGHNT and CDR2 is YYREEE in the germline V gene (reference sequence). The junction had 9 bases not matched to a gene; V was cut back by 3 bases and J by 1 base. CDR3 length equals 16 residues. As for this clone: Its antigen is undetermined.

The receptor was isolated from a woman in her fifties or sixties in good health and CMV-seronegative. The rearrangement uses TRBV5-4 and TRBJ2-5; 7 nucleotides align to TRBD1. The source material was PBMCs. CDR3 region: CASSSPGTVTQETQYF. In nucleotides, the CDR3 is TGTGCCAGCAGCTCCCCCGGGACAGTAACCCAAGAGACCCAGTACTTC.